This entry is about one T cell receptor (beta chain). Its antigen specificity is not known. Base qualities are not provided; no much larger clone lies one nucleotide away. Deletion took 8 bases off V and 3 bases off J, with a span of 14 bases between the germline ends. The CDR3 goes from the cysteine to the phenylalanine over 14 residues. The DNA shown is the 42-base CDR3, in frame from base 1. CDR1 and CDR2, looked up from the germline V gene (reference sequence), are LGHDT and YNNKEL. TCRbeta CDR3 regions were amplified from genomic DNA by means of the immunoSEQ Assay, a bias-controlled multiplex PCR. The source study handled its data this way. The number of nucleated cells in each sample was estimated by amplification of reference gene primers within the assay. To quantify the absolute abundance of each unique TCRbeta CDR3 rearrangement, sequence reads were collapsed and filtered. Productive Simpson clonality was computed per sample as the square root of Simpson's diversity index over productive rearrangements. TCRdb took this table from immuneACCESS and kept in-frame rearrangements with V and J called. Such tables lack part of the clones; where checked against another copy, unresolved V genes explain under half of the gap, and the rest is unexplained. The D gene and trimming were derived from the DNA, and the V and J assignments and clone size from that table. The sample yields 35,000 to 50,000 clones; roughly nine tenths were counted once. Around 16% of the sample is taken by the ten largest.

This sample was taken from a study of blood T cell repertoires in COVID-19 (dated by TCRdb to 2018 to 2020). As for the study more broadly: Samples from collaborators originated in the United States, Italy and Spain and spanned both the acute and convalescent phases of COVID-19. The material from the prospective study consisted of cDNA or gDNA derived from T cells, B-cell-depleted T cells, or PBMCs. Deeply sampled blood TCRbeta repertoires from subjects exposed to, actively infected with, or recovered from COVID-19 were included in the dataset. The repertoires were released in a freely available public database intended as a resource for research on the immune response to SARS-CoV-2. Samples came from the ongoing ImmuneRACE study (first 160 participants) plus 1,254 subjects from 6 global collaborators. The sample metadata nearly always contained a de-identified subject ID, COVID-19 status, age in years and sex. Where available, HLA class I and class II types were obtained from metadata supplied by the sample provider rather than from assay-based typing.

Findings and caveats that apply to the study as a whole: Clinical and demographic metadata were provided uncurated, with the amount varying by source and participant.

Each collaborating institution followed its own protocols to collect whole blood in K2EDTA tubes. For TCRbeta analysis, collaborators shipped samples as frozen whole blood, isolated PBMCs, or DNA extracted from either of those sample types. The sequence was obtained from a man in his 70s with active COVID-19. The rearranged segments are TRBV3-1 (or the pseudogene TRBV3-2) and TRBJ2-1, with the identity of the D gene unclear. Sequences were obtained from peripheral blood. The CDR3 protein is CASHQRRCYNEQFF. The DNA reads TGTGCCAGCCACCAGAGGCGGTGCTACAATGAGCAGTTCTTC.